Given below is one T cell receptor (beta chain) in context. Its target is not known. The record originates from a study of siplizumab effects on memory and regulatory T cells. Findings and limits, study-wide: Of the proliferating CD4+ or CD8+ clones, roughly 80-96% lacked a naive or memory phenotype that could be assigned.

Libraries were prepared by immunoSEQ multiplex PCR; TCRdb keeps only in-frame clonotypes and omits some of them. The table includes 70,000 to 95,000 clones, 93% detected once. The V gene lost 3 bases and the J gene lost 4 bases, with 20 bases spanning the gap. The CDR3 covers 17 residues. CDR1 is LNHNV, CDR2 YYDKDF, per germline (reference sequence). Sequencing was performed on CD8+ T cells sorted from blood. This chain joins TRBV15 and TRBJ2-3; D gene ambiguous. This TCR derives from a human donor in good health. CDR3 protein: CATSSPGELELSDTQYF. CDR3 sequence (DNA): TGTGCCACCAGCAGCCCCGGCGAGTTAGAACTCTCAGATACGCAGTATTTT.